This T cell receptor beta chain was sequenced for a study of OX40 agonist ivuxolimab in advanced cancers. Study-level background: Patients in dose escalation had liver, melanoma, kidney or head and neck cancers. Partial responses were seen in three patients, one with hepatocellular carcinoma and two with cutaneous melanoma.

The CDR3 totals 14 residues. V lost 2 bases, J lost 0 bases, and 9 bases lay in between. Germline CDR1 SGHRS, CDR2 YFSETQ. The investigators sampled blood at baseline, at cycle 4 day 1, and at cycle 7 day 1. Study results and caveats: In a subset of nonresponders, normalized T-cell clonal expansion was also low.

With respect to this clone: What it binds is not known.

Some clones are missing from TCRdb's copy, which holds only in-frame ones; the method was immunoSEQ multiplex PCR. The sample includes tens of thousands of clones, more than 80% of them seen just once. This TCR came from an adult with an advanced solid tumor such as melanoma, head and neck, liver or kidney cancer. The rearrangement joins TRBV5-1 to TRBJ2-7; D perhaps matches TRBD2 (6 bases). The sequencing here drew on CD4+ or CD8+ T cells sorted from blood, taken in a trial of the OX40 agonist ivuxolimab. The CDR3 loop reads CASSLTGSSYEQYF. CDR3 coding DNA: TGCGCCAGCAGCTTAACCGGGAGCTCCTACGAGCAGTACTTC.